These 8 T cell receptor beta chains were all obtained from the same sample, sequenced in a study of shared clonotypes between healthy human individuals. This table comes from immunoSEQ multiplex PCR, and its TCRdb copy is limited to in-frame clones, with some not included. This table has 2 million to 2.5 million clones, 85% to 95% appearing once. In the naive CD8 group, cells lacked CD45RO and were positively selected for CCR7, so terminally differentiated effector memory CD45RA+ cells were left out. Sequences were obtained from naive CD8+ T cells from PBMCs. Receptors originate from a man younger than 35 in good health. Some clones in this sample may be carry-over from other donors' samples.

The V and J genes are TRBV27 and TRBJ2-1, with 9 bases aligning to TRBD2. The V segment lost 5 bases and the J segment 3 bases; nucleotides outside the gene matches: 5. CDR3 length: 15 amino acids. Per germline, CDR1 MNHEY and CDR2 SMNVEV (reference sequence). The CDR3 nucleotides are TGTGCCAGCAGTCAGCGGGAGGCCCTCTACAATGAGCAGTTCTTC. Protein sequence: CASSQREALYNEQFF.

CDR3 coding DNA: TGCGCCAGCAGTCGGGCGAGCAGGGTGGGCACAGATACGCAGTATTTT. This encodes CASSRASRVGTDTQYF. The V and J genes are TRBV5-1 and TRBJ2-3, with a tentative D call TRBD1 (5 bases). CDR3 length: 16 amino acids. Germline lookup yields CDR1 SGHRS and CDR2 YFSETQ. Trimming cost V 5 bases and J 1 base, with 17 bases left between them.

CDR3 amino acids: CASSSWGQGVRGTEAFF. The CDR3 DNA reads TGTGCCAGCTCAAGTTGGGGACAGGGGGTTCGTGGCACTGAAGCTTTCTTT. This chain joins TRBV27 and TRBJ1-1; 11 bases map to TRBD1. V shed 8 bases, J shed 4 bases, and the junction held 15 bases outside the gene matches. This CDR3 has 17 residues. CDR1 and CDR2 (germline): MNHEY, SMNVEV (reference sequence).

The rearrangement joins TRBV4-2 to TRBJ2-7; TRBD2 aligns across 11 bases. This CDR3 region has 15 residues. V gave up 7 bases and J gave up 3 bases; unmatched junction bases: 8. Germline CDR1 and CDR2: LGHNA and YNFKEQ. CDR3 region: CASKLRLAGYYEQYF. In DNA, the CDR3 is TGTGCCAGCAAACTCCGACTAGCGGGATACTACGAGCAGTACTTC.

This sequence joins TRBV6-1 and TRBJ2-7; 9 bases line up with TRBD1. The CDR3 runs to 14 residues. Germline V gives CDR1 MNHNS, CDR2 SASEGT. V trimming: 3 bases; J trimming: 2 bases; junction bases outside the gene matches: 2. The CDR3 nucleotides are TGTGCCAGCAGTGAGACAGGGGGGGCCTACGAGCAGTACTTC. It translates to CASSETGGAYEQYF.

This sequence joins TRBV11-3 and TRBJ2-7; D uncertain. V was cut by 4 bases and J by 4 bases, with 8 bases left in between. This CDR3 region has 12 residues. The germline CDR1 and CDR2 sequences are SGHNT and YENEEA. This CDR3 is CASSSPAYEQYF. The CDR3 DNA reads as TGTGCCAGCAGCTCCCCGGCTTACGAGCAGTACTTC.

The J gene is TRBJ2-7, the V gene TRBV28; no definite D call. Per the germline V gene, CDR1 is MDHEN and CDR2 is SYDVKM. Trimming took off 3 bases at V and 2 bases at J, with 23 bases between the two ends. The CDR3 spans 18 residues. CDR3 DNA: TGTGCCAGCAGTTTTGTGTTCTTCGGGCAGAAGGAGACCTACGAGCAGTACTTC. This sequence encodes CASSFVFFGQKETYEQYF.

The chain carries TRBV28 and TRBJ1-2; maybe TRBD1 (5 bases). This CDR3 is 15 amino acids long. Germline V CDR1 and CDR2: MDHEN, SYDVKM. Trimming left V 3 bases short and J 4 bases short, with 15 bases between. This CDR3 is CASSFPGDHGYGYTF. The CDR3, as DNA: TGTGCCAGCAGTTTTCCGGGGGATCACGGCTATGGCTACACCTTC.